The clone carrying this TCR beta chain was observed many times. Its antigen is as yet unknown. PBMCs came from roughly 10 ml fresh peripheral blood. The sample originates from a study of T cells in Graves' hyperthyroidism and ophthalmopathy. Study-level points and caveats: The model forecast ophthalmopathy, anticipating it by a median roughly 6.5 months before onset.

Amplified regions were TCR beta CDR3 sequences from RNA transcripts. The HTBI primer set served for first-round RT-PCR of the TCR CDR3. TCRdb reanalysed the multiplex PCR reads using MiXCR and keeps one entry per CDR3 protein. The data contain under 70,000 distinct CDR3 sequences, 53% of them singletons. The CDR3 totals 15 residues. With 0 bases removed from V and 3 bases from J, the gap between germline ends came to 8 bases. This sequence joins TRBV12-3 or TRBV12-4 and TRBJ2-2; the D gene is possibly TRBD2 (5 bases). The TCR originated in an older woman with Graves' ophthalmopathy. The sample was blood. This chain's CDR3 is CASSLAGADTGELFF. In DNA form, the CDR3 reads TGTGCCAGCAGTTTAGCGGGAGCGGACACCGGGGAGCTGTTTTTT.